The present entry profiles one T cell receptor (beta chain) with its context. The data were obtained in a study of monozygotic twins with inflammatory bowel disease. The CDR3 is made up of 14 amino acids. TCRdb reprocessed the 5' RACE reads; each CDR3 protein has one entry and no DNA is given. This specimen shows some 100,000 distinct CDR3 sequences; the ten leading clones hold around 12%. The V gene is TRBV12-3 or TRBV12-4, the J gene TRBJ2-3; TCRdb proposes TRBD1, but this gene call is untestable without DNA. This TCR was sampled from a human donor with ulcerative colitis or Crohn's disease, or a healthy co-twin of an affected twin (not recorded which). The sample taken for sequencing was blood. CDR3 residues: CASSPPSRADTQYF.